This passage covers 25 T cell receptor beta chains from one sample sequenced in a study of T cell repertoires in cytomegalovirus infection. TCRdb passed the reads through MiXCR, listing each CDR3 protein once. The table lists about 330,000 distinct CDR3 sequences, more than 8% of them singletons, with approximately 4.7% in the top ten. The sequenced sample was PBMCs. These receptors came from a human donor in good health (CMV status not recorded). Some clones in this sample may be carry-over from other donors' samples.

In this sample, this clonotype turned up a few times. The chain uses TRBV30 and TRBJ1-1; TRBD1 matches at 7 bases. The germline V gene encodes CDR1 GTSNPN and CDR2 SVGIG (reference sequence). The length of the CDR3 is 13 residues. With 0 bases clipped from V and 8 bases from J, the junction kept 6 bases outside the gene matches. This CDR3 is CAWSVALTGEAFF. Written as DNA, the CDR3 is TGTGCCTGGAGTGTAGCCCTGACAGGGGAAGCTTTCTTT.

This chain's CDR3 is CASSVGGRTYEQYF. For the CDR3, the DNA is TGTGCCAGCAGTGTCGGCGGGAGAACCTACGAGCAGTACTTC. The chain combines TRBV2 with TRBJ2-7; 7 nucleotides match TRBD2. The germline V gene has CDR1 SNHLY and CDR2 FYNNEI. The junction had 5 bases not matched to a gene; V was cut back by 4 bases and J by 2 bases. The CDR3 sequence is 14 residues long.

This clonotype has at least ten counts. The V call is TRBV7-9, the J call TRBJ2-7; TRBD2 aligns across 10 bases. V lost 2 bases and J lost 0; bases outside the gene matches: 4. The germline gives CDR1 SEHNR, CDR2 FQNEAQ (reference sequence). The CDR3 runs to 16 residues. This CDR3 is CASSLTLAGASYEQYF. The CDR3 DNA sequence: TGTGCCAGCAGCTTAACTCTAGCGGGAGCCTCCTACGAGCAGTACTTC.

This clonotype was picked up many times. The V and J genes are TRBV20-1 and TRBJ1-4; the D gene is possibly TRBD1 (5 bases). Between the trimmed V and J ends, which lost 5 bases and 4 bases, there was a span of 14 bases. The CDR3 runs to 14 residues. Per germline, CDR1 DFQATT and CDR2 SNEGSKA (reference sequence). The CDR3 loop is CSACPPGINEKLFF. CDR3 coding DNA: TGCAGTGCTTGCCCCCCAGGGATTAATGAAAAACTGTTTTTT.

This clonotype showed up just a few times. The chain joins TRBV7-3 to TRBJ2-3; D might be TRBD1 or TRBD2, each matching 5 bases. Germline V gives CDR1 SGHTA, CDR2 FQGTGA. With 1 base removed from V and 2 bases from J, the gap between germline ends came to 10 bases. The CDR3 covers 15 residues. CDR3 nucleotide sequence: TGTGCCAGCAGCTTAATTGGGGGTCTCACAGATACGCAGTATTTT. This codes for CASSLIGGLTDTQYF.

The chain employs TRBV7-2 and TRBJ1-2; D is possibly TRBD1 (5 bases). V was clipped by 5 bases and J by 14 bases, with 18 bases between them. The CDR3 totals 12 residues. CDR1 is SGHTA, CDR2 FQGNSA, per germline. The CDR3 is CASSPPGRAYTF. CDR3 in DNA: TGTGCCAGCAGCCCTCCCGGCAGGGCTTATACCTTC.

Many counts were recorded for this clonotype. This sequence joins TRBV6-1 and TRBJ2-1, with 9 nucleotides matching TRBD2. This CDR3 comprises 14 residues. The V and J ends lost 6 bases and 9 bases, in that order; junction bases with no gene match: 9. CDR1 MNHNS and CDR2 SASEGT come from the germline V gene. CDR3 sequence reads: CASRLAGGGGEQFF. The CDR3 DNA follows: TGTGCCAGCAGACTAGCGGGTGGGGGCGGTGAGCAGTTCTTC.

The chain links TRBV28 to TRBJ2-1; possibly TRBD1 for D (6 bases). The CDR3 sequence is 15 residues long. Trimming stripped 1 base from V and 5 bases from J, with 12 bases between. CDR1 is MDHEN and CDR2 is SYDVKM in the germline V gene. The CDR3 sequence is CASSLLQGRHNEQFF. As DNA, the CDR3 is TGTGCCAGCAGTTTATTACAGGGTCGCCACAATGAGCAGTTCTTC.

As concerns this clonotype: A single base separates this from a much larger clone, so it may be a read error. V usage is TRBV19 and J usage is TRBJ1-1; the D is unclear. The CDR3 spans 16 residues. Germline CDR1 is LNHDA and CDR2 is SQIVND (reference sequence). For the CDR3, the DNA is TGTGCCCGTAGTATCCGGAGAGGACCCATGAACACTGAAGCTTTCTTT. Its protein is CARSIRRGPMNTEAFF. The full variable domain, its missing parts supplied by reference TRBV19 and TRBJ1-1, is DGGITQSPKYLFRKEGQNVTLSCEQNLNHDAMYWYRQDPGQGLRLIYYSQIVNDFQKGDIAEGYSVSREKKESFPLTVTSAQKNPTAFYLCARSIRRGPMNTEAFFGQGTRLTVV.

This clonotype was counted only a few times. The chain combines TRBV7-2 with TRBJ2-2, with D maybe TRBD1 (7 bases). This CDR3 region has 16 residues. Germline V gene sequence: CDR1 SGHTA, CDR2 FQGNSA. Trimming cost V 0 bases and J 5 bases, with 13 bases left between them. DNA of the CDR3: TGTGCCAGCAGCTTAGCAGGCAGGGGGGTTACCGGGGAGCTGTTTTTT. Amino acids: CASSLAGRGVTGELFF. The full variable domain, its missing parts supplied by reference TRBV7-2 and TRBJ2-2, is GAGVSQSPSNKVTEKGKDVELRCDPISGHTALYWYRQSLGQGLEFLIYFQGNSAPDKSGLPSDRFSAERTGGSVSTLTIQRTQQEDSAVYLCASSLAGRGVTGELFFGEGSRLTVL.

At least ten counts were recorded for this clonotype. The V and J genes are TRBV28 and TRBJ2-6, with 7 bases identical to TRBD1. This CDR3 has 16 amino acids. The junction had 3 bases not matched to a gene; V was cut back by 3 bases and J by 1 base. Germline values: CDR1 MDHEN, CDR2 SYDVKM. The CDR3 protein is CASSFHRGSGANVLTF. Written as DNA, the CDR3 is TGTGCCAGCAGTTTCCACAGGGGTTCTGGGGCCAACGTCCTGACTTTC.

This clonotype was counted only a few times. This chain links TRBV28 with TRBJ2-3; weak D call: TRBD2 (6 bases). The germline V gene has CDR1 MDHEN and CDR2 SYDVKM. There are 17 residues in the CDR3. Trimming stripped 6 bases from V and 1 base from J, with 20 bases between. The CDR3 region is CASRPLPGLRGTDTQYF. The CDR3 bases are TGTGCCAGCAGACCACTCCCGGGACTTAGGGGCACAGATACGCAGTATTTT. The entire variable domain, with the rest obtained from reference TRBV28 and TRBJ2-3, is as follows: DVKVTQSSRYLVKRTGEKVFLECVQDMDHENMFWYRQDPGLGLRLIYFSYDVKMKEKGDIPEGYSVSREKKERFSLILESASTNQTSMYLCASRPLPGLRGTDTQYFGPGTRLTVL.

This clonotype was seen many times. J is TRBJ2-3 and V is TRBV7-2; D might be TRBD2 (6 bases). CDR3 length: 13 residues. The germline CDR1 and CDR2 sequences are SGHTA and FQGNSA. The V gene lost 3 bases and the J gene lost 6 bases, with 10 bases spanning the gap. The CDR3 DNA reads TGTGCCAGCAGCTTTCCTAGCGTGGATACGCAGTATTTT. This translates into CASSFPSVDTQYF.

The V call is TRBV7-2, the J call TRBJ2-7, with a possible D match to TRBD2 (5 bases). CDR1 and CDR2 (germline): SGHTA, FQGNSA. This CDR3 is built from 13 residues. The V end was cut by 5 bases, the J end by 2 bases, with 10 bases between. The CDR3 spells CASSPQRAYEQYF. The CDR3 coding sequence is TGTGCCAGCAGCCCCCAGAGGGCCTACGAGCAGTACTTC.

Many counts were recorded for this clonotype. The chain links TRBV12-3 or TRBV12-4 to TRBJ1-3, with no clear D. The CDR3 is 13 amino acids. The V end was cut by 6 bases, the J end by 6 bases, with 12 bases between. DNA for the CDR3: TGTGCCAGCAGGATAGCCGCTACAAACACCATATATTTT. Translation gives CASRIAATNTIYF.

The CDR3 region has the DNA TGTGCCAGCAGTTTCGTCCCGGACATTCAGTACTTC. Translation: CASSFVPDIQYF. This chain joins TRBV12-3 or TRBV12-4 and TRBJ2-4; no clear D. With 3 bases removed from V and 8 bases from J, the gap between germline ends came to 8 bases. CDR3 length: 12 residues.

This clonotype turned up a few times. This sequence joins TRBV5-1 and TRBJ2-3; possibly TRBD1 for D (6 bases). The germline V gene has CDR1 SGHRS and CDR2 YFSETQ. This CDR3 comprises 15 residues. Deletions cut 3 bases from V and 5 bases from J, with 16 bases between. CDR3 loop: CASSSHRDGQDTQYF. CDR3 DNA: TGCGCCAGCAGCTCACACAGGGACGGTCAAGATACGCAGTATTTT.

The table lists this clonotype with a few counts. The V and J genes are TRBV6-5 and TRBJ2-1; D may be TRBD1 or TRBD2 (5 bases each). The CDR3 runs 13 residues. V was pared by 5 bases and J by 9 bases, with 14 bases between. Looked up from germline, CDR1 is MNHEY and CDR2 is SVGAGI. The CDR3 here is CASSLLGVSEQFF. The CDR3 coding sequence is TGTGCCAGCAGTCTACTAGGGGTTAGTGAGCAGTTCTTC.

The CDR3 spells CASSLHPFGDGRIDTQYF. The CDR3 nucleotides are TGTGCCAGCAGCTTGCACCCCTTTGGGGACGGGAGAATAGATACGCAGTATTTT. The chain joins TRBV5-4 to TRBJ2-3; maybe TRBD2 (6 bases). Deletions cut 1 base from V and 5 bases from J, with 23 bases between. Germline assignment: CDR1 SGHNT and CDR2 YYREEE (reference sequence). This CDR3 region has 18 residues.

This clonotype was counted between two and nine times. The chain links TRBV19 to TRBJ1-1; 8 nucleotides align to TRBD1. The CDR3 consists of 13 residues. V was clipped by 9 bases and J by 2 bases; unmatched bases: 5. Per the germline V gene, CDR1 is LNHDA and CDR2 is SQIVND (reference sequence). CDR3 bases: TGTGCCAGCGGACAGGGACTCAACACTGAAGCTTTCTTT. Its protein product is CASGQGLNTEAFF.

This clonotype was seen many times. The V and J genes are TRBV7-2 and TRBJ2-3; 13 nucleotides match TRBD2. The J segment lost 3 bases and the V segment lost 1 base, leaving 4 bases of the junction unmatched. CDR3 length equals 17 residues. CDR1 SGHTA and CDR2 FQGNSA come from the germline V gene. The CDR3 protein is CASSLERTSGRTDTQYF. CDR3 coding DNA: TGTGCCAGCAGCTTAGAAAGGACTAGCGGGAGAACAGATACGCAGTATTTT.

This clonotype was detected ten times or more. The chain links TRBV25-1 to TRBJ2-3; D possibly uses TRBD1 or TRBD2 (5 bases each). The CDR3 has 15 amino acids. The germline V gene has CDR1 MGHDK and CDR2 SYGVNS. Trimming removed 5 bases at V and 5 bases at J, with 17 bases between. As DNA, the CDR3 is TGTGCCAGCAGTATCCCAGAACGGGGCGTAGATACGCAGTATTTT. It codes for CASSIPERGVDTQYF.

This clonotype appeared many times. This chain uses TRBV7-6 with TRBJ2-7; TRBD1 is a possible D gene (6 bases). From germline, CDR1 is SGHVS and CDR2 FNYEAQ. Deletions cut 5 bases from V and 7 bases from J, with 15 bases between. This CDR3 contains 13 residues. In DNA, the CDR3 is TGTGCCAGCAGCCAAGGCCGAGGGGGAGAGCAGTACTTC. This translates into CASSQGRGGEQYF.

The chain uses TRBV19 and TRBJ2-1, with D unresolved. Per germline, CDR1 LNHDA and CDR2 SQIVND (reference sequence). The V gene lost 0 bases and the J gene lost 4 bases, with 13 bases spanning the gap. CDR3 size: 16 residues. The chain's CDR3 is CASSIDHPSNYNEQFF. CDR3 coding DNA: TGTGCCAGTAGTATAGATCACCCCTCAAATTACAATGAGCAGTTCTTC.

Many counts were recorded for this clonotype. This chain joins TRBV7-2 and TRBJ2-5; maybe TRBD1 (5 bases). The CDR3 is made up of 16 amino acids. Trimming took 1 base from V and 1 from J, leaving 13 bases between them. Germline assignment: CDR1 SGHTA and CDR2 FQGNSA. This CDR3 reads CASSLGSGWGQETQYF. CDR3 in DNA: TGTGCCAGCAGCTTAGGTTCAGGGTGGGGCCAAGAGACCCAGTACTTC. Full variable domain (remainder filled in from reference TRBV7-2 and TRBJ2-5): GAGVSQSPSNKVTEKGKDVELRCDPISGHTALYWYRQSLGQGLEFLIYFQGNSAPDKSGLPSDRFSAERTGGSVSTLTIQRTQQEDSAVYLCASSLGSGWGQETQYFGPGTRLLVL.